The T cell receptor beta chain under discussion was sequenced for a study of identical twins. There are a few counts of this clonotype. With V trimmed by 7 bases and J by 3 bases, 2 bases remained unmatched. This CDR3 is 13 amino acids long. Germline CDR1 and CDR2: KGHDR and SFDVKD. TCRdb reprocessed the 5' RACE reads with MiXCR, giving one entry per CDR3 protein. Of hundreds of thousands of distinct CDR3 sequences in the sample, 8.5% to 9.5% were seen once. In addition, the sample was reused for a study of yellow fever vaccine responses in identical twins.

This rearrangement joins TRBV24-1 to TRBJ2-1, with 7 bases matching TRBD1. The sample consisted of PBMCs. This receptor was identified in a woman under 30 in good health. CDR3 DNA: TGTGCCACCAGGGGGACAGACTACAATGAGCAGTTCTTC. Amino acid sequence: CATRGTDYNEQFF.